This T cell receptor beta chain was recorded in a study of cytomegalovirus exposure and HLA in healthy donors. A word on this clone: The antigen is unknown.

Study-level findings and limits: As a later analysis showed, a missense DCLRE1C variant was linked to trimming of TCR beta V- and J-genes. A later analysis found most CMV-associated TCR beta chains apparently HLA-restricted.

Primers included in the PCR were 60 Vbeta and 13 Jbeta primers. The protocol was immunoSEQ multiplex PCR, while the TCRdb copy is restricted to in-frame clones and leaves out a portion. The ten most abundant clones cover about 0.76% of a sample with approximately 75,000 clones. Deletions cut 2 bases from V and 4 bases from J, with 11 bases between. CDR1 is MGHRA and CDR2 is YSYEKL in the germline V gene. The length of the CDR3 is 14 residues. Sequencing input: PBMCs. V and J are TRBV4-1 and TRBJ1-1, with D tentatively TRBD1 (6 bases). The origin of this receptor is a boy between 5 and 17 years old in good health and CMV-seronegative. Here the CDR3 DNA reads TGCGCCAGCAGCCAAACTACAGGGATCACTGAAGCTTTCTTT. Translating it yields CASSQTTGITEAFF.